The entry that follows covers one T cell receptor beta chain sequence. Original methodology: Estimated nucleated cell counts came from reference gene primer amplification. The assay was immunoSEQ multiplex PCR, and TCRdb's table has in-frame clones only and misses some. V, J and clone size were drawn from that table, and D and trimming were deduced from the DNA. The sample has a few hundred thousand clones; 75% to 85% are singletons. This sample stems from a study of blood T cell repertoires in COVID-19. Study details: There were acute and convalescent COVID-19 samples, and they came from the United States, Italy and Spain.

The CDR3 loop spans 15 amino acids. V was pared by 7 bases and J by 4 bases, with 17 bases between. From germline, CDR1 is LGHDT and CDR2 YNNKEL (reference sequence). Cohort placement rested on clinical history that participants reported themselves. The clonotype was recovered from a man aged 25 to 40 with acute COVID-19. The rearrangement joins TRBV3-1 (or the pseudogene TRBV3-2) to TRBJ2-1; a weak D match, TRBD2 (7 bases). Specimen: PBMCs or T cells enriched from blood (not recorded which). CDR3 nucleotide sequence: TGTGCCAGCACTATGTGGGGGGGCCTATACAATGAGCAGTTCTTC. Protein: CASTMWGGLYNEQFF.